These 25 T cell receptor beta chains came from one sample sequenced in a study of T cells after yellow fever vaccination. TCRdb redid the calling of the 5' RACE reads with MiXCR, one entry per CDR3 protein. This table has a few hundred thousand distinct CDR3 sequences, about 5.2% appearing once. Sequenced here: CD4+ T cells sorted from PBMCs, sampled on the day of the yellow fever booster vaccination. These TCRs come from a man younger than 35 who received the YFV17D yellow fever vaccine.

The chain has TRBV3-1 and TRBJ2-5; D is unresolved. This CDR3 is built from 16 residues. CDR1 LGHDT and CDR2 YNNKEL come from the germline V gene (reference sequence). V was shortened by 0 bases and J by 5 bases, with 16 bases between the two germline ends. The CDR3 sequence is CASSQDPGPKGETQYF. The DNA of the CDR3 is TGTGCCAGCAGCCAAGATCCGGGCCCCAAAGGGGAGACCCAGTACTTC.

Only a few counts were recorded for this clonotype. This chain links TRBV5-1 with TRBJ1-5; 9 positions match TRBD1. In germline, CDR1 is SGHRS, CDR2 YFSETQ. V trimming: 4 bases; J trimming: 6 bases; junction bases outside the gene matches: 8. The CDR3 runs 15 residues. The CDR3, as DNA: TGCGCCAGCAGCGCCGGGACAGGGTCTAGTCAGCCCCAGCATTTT. This encodes CASSAGTGSSQPQHF.

This chain links TRBV12-3 or TRBV12-4 with TRBJ1-1; 7 bases map to TRBD1. Unmatched junction bases numbered 24, after V lost 6 bases and J lost 11 bases. The CDR3 covers 17 residues. CDR3 in amino acids: CASRGGRGLLPGRKAFF. The CDR3 DNA reads as TGTGCCAGCAGAGGGGGTAGGGGGCTTTTACCCGGTAGGAAGGCTTTCTTT.

This clonotype was counted many times. The rearrangement joins TRBV5-1 to TRBJ2-2; D ambiguous. Germline V CDR1 and CDR2: SGHRS, YFSETQ. Between the trimmed V and J ends, which lost 1 base and 6 bases, there was a span of 7 bases. The CDR3 consists of 13 residues. The CDR3 spells CASSLMGSGELFF. CDR3 DNA: TGCGCCAGCAGCTTGATGGGGTCCGGGGAGCTGTTTTTT.

This clonotype appeared many times. The CDR3 region is CASSYSGHYNSPLHF. For the CDR3, the DNA is TGTGCCAGCAGTTACTCAGGTCACTATAATTCACCCCTCCACTTT. The chain carries TRBV6-5 and TRBJ1-6; D is ambiguous. CDR3 size: 15 residues. Trimming pared 0 bases from V and 3 bases from J, leaving 6 bases between. From germline, CDR1 is MNHEY and CDR2 SVGAGI.

This clonotype was detected many times. This chain connects TRBV6-6 to TRBJ1-2; D is undetermined. The germline V and J ends were trimmed by 7 bases and 5 bases, with 11 bases remaining between them. CDR1 is MNHNY and CDR2 is SVGAGI in the germline V gene (reference sequence). The CDR3 runs 12 residues. The CDR3 coding sequence is TGTGCCAGCAATCGGGGAGCATATGGCTACACCTTC. It specifies CASNRGAYGYTF.

This clonotype was counted ten times or more. This chain joins TRBV20-1 and TRBJ2-7; the D gene could be TRBD1 or TRBD2 (5 bases each). CDR3 length equals 14 residues. Trimming cost V 3 bases and J 6 bases, with 18 bases left between them. Germline lookup yields CDR1 DFQATT and CDR2 SNEGSKA (reference sequence). The CDR3 is CSARGVGSFPEQYF. The CDR3, as DNA: TGCAGTGCTAGGGGGGTTGGGAGTTTCCCCGAGCAGTACTTC.

The V gene is TRBV12-3 or TRBV12-4, the J gene TRBJ1-4; D not certain. This CDR3 spans 13 amino acids. V was cut by 4 bases and J by 7 bases, with 10 bases left in between. DNA for the CDR3: TGTGCCAGCAGTTCCACCAACGGTGAAAAACTGTTTTTT. Protein product: CASSSTNGEKLFF.

This clonotype was counted between two and nine times. This rearrangement joins TRBV5-4 to TRBJ2-7; possibly TRBD1 for D (6 bases). CDR1 and CDR2 from the germline V gene are SGHNT and YYREEE (reference sequence). The ends were cut back, 2 bases at V and 4 bases at J, with 10 bases in the middle. The CDR3 contains 13 residues. The CDR3 DNA is TGTGCCAGCAGCTTACCAGGGGTGTACGAGCAGTACGTC. Its translation is CASSLPGVYEQYV.

At least ten counts were recorded for this clonotype. V is TRBV5-1 and J is TRBJ2-7; perhaps TRBD1 as D (6 bases). Trimming took off 6 bases at V and 3 bases at J, with 13 bases between the two ends. CDR3 length: 13 residues. Germline V gene sequence: CDR1 SGHRS, CDR2 YFSETQ. The CDR3 loop reads CASNPEGVYEQYF. In DNA, the CDR3 is TGCGCCAGCAACCCCGAGGGGGTCTACGAGCAGTACTTC.

This clonotype was recorded a few times. The J gene is TRBJ2-3, the V gene TRBV7-8; 10 bases fit TRBD2. From germline, CDR1 is SGHVS and CDR2 FQNEAQ. The CDR3 is 18 amino acids. V lost 3 bases to trimming and J lost 8 bases; unmatched junction nucleotides: 17. The CDR3, as DNA: TGTGCCAGCAGCTTGAGGGGAAGCGGGGGGGCTTTATCGGGTACGCAGTATTTT. It is translated as CASSLRGSGGALSGTQYF.

The chain links TRBV18 to TRBJ1-1; 7 bases map to TRBD1. With V trimmed by 3 bases and J by 4 bases, 8 bases remained unmatched. Germline CDR1 is KGHSH and CDR2 is LQKENI. This CDR3 region has 15 residues. The DNA for the CDR3 is TGTGCCAGCTCACCGATGGGGACAGTGGGCACTGAAGCTTTCTTT. It encodes CASSPMGTVGTEAFF.

The CDR3 here is CARRQGSSYNSPLHF. DNA of the CDR3: TGTGCCAGAAGACAGGGTAGCTCCTATAATTCACCCCTCCACTTT. The rearrangement links TRBV2 to TRBJ1-6, with 7 bases that match TRBD1. The trim removed 9 bases at V and 0 bases at J, leaving 5 bases unmatched. The V gene's germline CDR1 is SNHLY and CDR2 FYNNEI. The CDR3 runs to 15 residues.

Ten or more counts support this clonotype. The rearrangement uses TRBV6-5 and TRBJ1-1, with a weak D call TRBD1 (5 bases). Trimming removed 6 bases from V and 2 bases from J, with 16 bases in between. CDR1 and CDR2 (germline): MNHEY, SVGAGI. The CDR3 spans 15 residues. CDR3 sequence: CASSYRSQGNTEAFF. The CDR3 bases are TGTGCCAGCAGCTATCGGAGTCAGGGTAACACTGAAGCTTTCTTT.

Many counts were recorded for this clonotype. This chain joins TRBV7-9 and TRBJ2-1; D gene ambiguous. Germline CDR1 reads SEHNR; CDR2 reads FQNEAQ (reference sequence). The CDR3 runs 11 residues. Trimming cost V 5 bases and J 10 bases, with 9 bases left between them. The CDR3 DNA reads as TGTGCCAGCAGCCAGGTCGGGGAGCAGTTCTTC. Its protein is CASSQVGEQFF.

This chain uses TRBV18 with TRBJ1-6, with D unclear. The germline V gene encodes CDR1 KGHSH and CDR2 LQKENI. Trimming cost V 2 bases and J 7 bases, with 12 bases left between them. This CDR3 is 15 amino acids long. CDR3 amino acids: CASSPTLQLNSPLHF. CDR3 coding DNA: TGTGCCAGCTCACCAACCCTACAGCTAAATTCACCCCTCCACTTT.

This clonotype was seen ten or more times. The chain recombines TRBV29-1 with TRBJ2-1; the match to TRBD1 covers 7 bases. V shed 5 bases, J shed 9 bases, and the junction held 7 bases outside the gene matches. The CDR3 spans 12 residues. In germline, CDR1 is SQVTM, CDR2 ANQGSEA. Written as DNA, the CDR3 is TGCAGCGTTAGAACAGGGGACGGTGAGCAGTTCTTC. This codes for CSVRTGDGEQFF.

The chain carries TRBV6-6 and TRBJ1-2; 7 positions agree with TRBD1. The germline V gene has CDR1 MNHNY and CDR2 SVGAGI (reference sequence). The CDR3 extends over 16 amino acids. Trimming removed 6 bases from V and 5 bases from J; junction bases left unmatched: 15. The chain's CDR3 is CASRRGTESRLYGYTF. The DNA of the CDR3 is TGTGCCAGCAGACGAGGGACAGAGTCGCGCCTTTATGGCTACACCTTC.

This chain links TRBV10-3 with TRBJ1-2, with D unclear. This CDR3 has 13 amino acids. The V end lost 0 bases, the J end lost 4 bases, and 6 bases lay between the germline ends. From germline, CDR1 is ENHRY and CDR2 SYGVKD. The CDR3, as DNA: TGTGCCATCAGTGAGTCAGGGATCTATGGCTACACCTTC. Protein product: CAISESGIYGYTF.

This clonotype was detected a few times. V and J are TRBV4-3 and TRBJ1-1; TRBD1 is a possible D gene (6 bases). V was pared by 0 bases and J by 0 bases, with 11 bases between. The length of the CDR3 is 16 residues. Germline V lookup: CDR1 LGHNA, CDR2 YSLEER. The CDR3 nucleotides read TGCGCCAGCAGCCAAGAATTCAGGGGACTGAACACTGAAGCTTTCTTT. Its protein product is CASSQEFRGLNTEAFF.

This chain uses TRBV2 with TRBJ2-5; D not certain. The V and J ends lost 5 bases and 5 bases respectively, with 12 bases between them. From germline, CDR1 is SNHLY and CDR2 FYNNEI. The CDR3 is made up of 13 amino acids. The CDR3 nucleotides read TGTGCCAGCAGTTATACACTGGGGGAGACCCAGTACTTC. Translation: CASSYTLGETQYF.

This clonotype has only a few counts. The V call is TRBV7-2, the J call TRBJ2-5, with unresolved D. V lost 4 bases and J lost 5, with 11 bases in between. The CDR3 runs to 13 residues. Germline CDR1 reads SGHTA; CDR2 reads FQGNSA. This CDR3 reads CASSSTRLETQYF. The CDR3 DNA is TGTGCCAGCAGCTCTACTCGGTTGGAGACCCAGTACTTC.

This clonotype was detected only a few times. J is TRBJ1-4 and V is TRBV23-1, with a tentative D call TRBD1 (6 bases). TRBV23-1 qualifies as an ORF whose function is uncertain. The CDR3 runs 15 residues. V lost 2 bases to trimming and J lost 8 bases, with 15 bases between them. CDR3 DNA sequence: TGCGCCAGCAGTCAAAAGGGGGGGCGCGGCGAAAAACTGTTTTTT. This sequence encodes CASSQKGGRGEKLFF.

This clonotype was seen at least ten times. The chain recombines TRBV5-1 with TRBJ1-1, with D tentatively TRBD1 (5 bases). The CDR3 has 17 amino acids. Trimming removed 1 base at V and 0 bases at J, with 16 bases between. In germline, CDR1 is SGHRS, CDR2 YFSETQ. CDR3 nucleotide sequence: TGCGCCAGCAGCTTGTCGGTACCGGCAGGGATGAACACTGAAGCTTTCTTT. It yields the protein CASSLSVPAGMNTEAFF.

At least ten counts were recorded for this clonotype. V is TRBV4-3 and J is TRBJ2-7; D may match TRBD1 or TRBD2 (5 bases each). V dropped 0 bases and J dropped 6 bases, with 15 bases sitting between them. The germline V gene encodes CDR1 LGHNA and CDR2 YSLEER. CDR3 length: 15 residues. CDR3 amino acids: CASSQDHRLGAEQYF. The CDR3 DNA sequence: TGCGCCAGCAGCCAAGACCACAGGCTGGGAGCCGAGCAGTACTTC.